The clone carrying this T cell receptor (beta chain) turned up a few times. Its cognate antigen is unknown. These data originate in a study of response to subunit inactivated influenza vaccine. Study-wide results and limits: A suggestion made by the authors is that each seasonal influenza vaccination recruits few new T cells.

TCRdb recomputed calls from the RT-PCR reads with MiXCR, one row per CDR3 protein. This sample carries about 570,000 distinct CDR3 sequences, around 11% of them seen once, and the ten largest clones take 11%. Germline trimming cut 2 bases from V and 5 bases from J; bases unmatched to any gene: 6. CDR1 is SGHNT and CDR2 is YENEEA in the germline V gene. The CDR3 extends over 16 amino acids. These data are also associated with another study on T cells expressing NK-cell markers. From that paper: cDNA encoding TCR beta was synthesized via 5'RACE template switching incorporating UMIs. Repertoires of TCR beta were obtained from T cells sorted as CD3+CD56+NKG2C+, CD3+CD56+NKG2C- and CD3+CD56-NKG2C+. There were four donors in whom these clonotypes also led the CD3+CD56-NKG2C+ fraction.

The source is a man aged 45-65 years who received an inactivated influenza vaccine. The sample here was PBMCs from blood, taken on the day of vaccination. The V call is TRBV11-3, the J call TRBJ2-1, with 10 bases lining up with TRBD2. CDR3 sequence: CASSLSSGGADNEQFF. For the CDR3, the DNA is TGTGCCAGCAGCTTATCCAGCGGGGGGGCTGACAATGAGCAGTTCTTC.